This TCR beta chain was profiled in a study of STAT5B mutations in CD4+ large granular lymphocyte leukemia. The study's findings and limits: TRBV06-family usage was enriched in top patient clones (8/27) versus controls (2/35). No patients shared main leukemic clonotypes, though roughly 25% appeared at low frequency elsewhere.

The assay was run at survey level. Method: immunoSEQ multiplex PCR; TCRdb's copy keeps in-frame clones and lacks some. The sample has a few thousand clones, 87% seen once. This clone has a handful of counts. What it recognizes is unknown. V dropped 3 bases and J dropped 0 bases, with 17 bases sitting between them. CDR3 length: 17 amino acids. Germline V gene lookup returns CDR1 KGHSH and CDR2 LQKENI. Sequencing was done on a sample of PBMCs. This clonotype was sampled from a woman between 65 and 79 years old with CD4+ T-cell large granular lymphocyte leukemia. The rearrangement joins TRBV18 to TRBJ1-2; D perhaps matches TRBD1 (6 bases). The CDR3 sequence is CASSPVNRASANYGYTF. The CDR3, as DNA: TGTGCCAGCTCACCCGTAAACAGGGCATCGGCTAACTATGGCTACACCTTC.